The next 14 T cell receptor beta chains were all read from a single sample in a study of response to subunit inactivated influenza vaccine. TCRdb re-derived calls from the RT-PCR reads in MiXCR, one entry per CDR3 protein. This table has over 400,000 distinct CDR3 sequences, around 13% appearing once. Source: PBMCs from blood, taken more than 35 days after vaccination. These receptors were obtained from a man aged 50 or older who received an inactivated influenza vaccine.

The chain couples TRBV20-1 to TRBJ1-2; 8 bases are a match to TRBD1. The CDR3 has 13 amino acids. J gave up 7 bases and V 1 base, and 5 bases lay outside the gene matches. Germline assignment: CDR1 DFQATT and CDR2 SNEGSKA (reference sequence). The chain's CDR3 is CSARGTGRAGYTF. The CDR3 nucleotides read TGCAGTGCTAGAGGGACAGGGCGGGCTGGCTACACCTTC.

The chain couples TRBV7-8 to TRBJ2-5; D is possibly TRBD2 (6 bases). V was cut by 0 bases and J by 2 bases, with 10 bases left in between. The CDR3 covers 15 residues. Germline CDR1 and CDR2: SGHVS and FQNEAQ. The CDR3 is CASSLASGRQETQYF. CDR3 nucleotides: TGTGCCAGCAGCTTAGCGAGCGGGCGACAAGAGACCCAGTACTTC.

J is TRBJ1-2 and V is TRBV14; possibly TRBD1 for D (5 bases). Between the trimmed V and J ends, which lost 5 bases and 4 bases, there was a span of 11 bases. This CDR3 is 13 amino acids long. In germline, CDR1 is SGHDN, CDR2 FVKESK. CDR3 in DNA: TGTGCCAGCAGCTTTTGGGGCGCCTATGGCTACACCTTC. Protein sequence: CASSFWGAYGYTF.

This sequence joins TRBV7-6 and TRBJ2-1; TRBD1 might be the D (6 bases). Germline CDR1 reads SGHVS; CDR2 reads FNYEAQ. This CDR3 has 15 amino acids. The V gene lost 5 bases and the J gene lost 6 bases, with 17 bases spanning the gap. The CDR3 sequence is CASSQALPGVNEQFF. The CDR3 region has the DNA TGTGCCAGCAGCCAGGCACTTCCAGGGGTCAATGAGCAGTTCTTC.

This clonotype has just a few counts. The V call is TRBV6-1, the J call TRBJ2-5; 8 nucleotides line up with TRBD2. CDR1 and CDR2 from the germline V gene are MNHNS and SASEGT. The length of the CDR3 is 14 residues. V gave up 5 bases and J gave up 5 bases; unmatched junction bases: 7. Here the CDR3 reads CASSKIGGAETQYF. DNA for the CDR3: TGTGCCAGCAGTAAGATCGGGGGGGCGGAGACCCAGTACTTC.

The chain recombines TRBV5-6 with TRBJ1-4; maybe TRBD1 (5 bases). The germline V and J ends were trimmed by 0 bases and 5 bases, with 14 bases remaining between them. This CDR3 has 16 residues. Germline CDR1 reads SGHDT; CDR2 reads YYEEEE. The CDR3 coding sequence is TGTGCCAGCAGCTTGGCTTGGGGCGAAATGAATGAAAAACTGTTTTTT. It codes for CASSLAWGEMNEKLFF. Drawing the rest from reference TRBV5-6 and TRBJ1-4, the complete variable domain is DAGVTQSPTHLIKTRGQQVTLRCSPKSGHDTVSWYQQALGQGPQFIFQYYEEEERQRGNFPDRFSGHQFPNYSSELNVNALLLGDSALYLCASSLAWGEMNEKLFFGSGTQLSVL.

The chain joins TRBV4-1 to TRBJ2-5; D might be TRBD1 (6 bases). CDR3 length: 15 residues. Trimming removed 1 base from V and 2 bases from J, with 11 bases in between. The V gene's germline CDR1 is MGHRA and CDR2 YSYEKL. Here the CDR3 reads CASSQAGHLQETQYF. The CDR3 DNA reads as TGCGCCAGCAGCCAAGCGGGACACCTTCAAGAGACCCAGTACTTC.

This clonotype has more than one count but fewer than ten. The chain combines TRBV12-3 or TRBV12-4 with TRBJ1-5; D is ambiguous. The CDR3 is 13 amino acids. Trimming cost V 4 bases and J 5 bases, with 9 bases left between them. The CDR3: CASSYRRDQPQHF. The CDR3 nucleotides are TGTGCCAGCAGTTATCGTCGGGATCAGCCCCAGCATTTT.

The sample holds a few counts of this clonotype. The chain carries TRBV9 and TRBJ1-5; weak D call: TRBD1 (5 bases). V was shortened by 0 bases and J by 7 bases, with 11 bases between the two germline ends. In germline, CDR1 is SGDLS, CDR2 YYNGEE. The CDR3 contains 14 residues. The CDR3 here is CASSVEGRGQPQHF. The CDR3 DNA sequence: TGTGCCAGCAGCGTAGAGGGGAGAGGGCAGCCCCAGCATTTT.

The rearrangement uses TRBV11-1 and TRBJ1-6; 8 nucleotides align to TRBD1. The V gene end was trimmed by 5 bases and the J gene end by 4 bases; junction bases not matched to a gene: 13. The germline CDR1 and CDR2 sequences are SGHAT and FQDESV (reference sequence). CDR3 length: 18 amino acids. Written as DNA, the CDR3 is TGTGCCAGCAGCCCGGACAGGGTTATAGGCGGGTATAATTCACCCCTCCACTTT. Amino acids: CASSPDRVIGGYNSPLHF.

This clonotype has more than one count but fewer than ten. V and J are TRBV12-3 or TRBV12-4 and TRBJ2-1, with TRBD2 matching 9 bases. Trimming removed 5 bases from V and 9 bases from J; junction bases left unmatched: 5. CDR3 length equals 13 residues. The DNA for the CDR3 is TGTGCCAGCAGTCCAGGAGCGGGAGGTGAGCAGTTCTTC. Translation gives CASSPGAGGEQFF.

This clonotype was seen ten or more times. The chain carries TRBV20-1 and TRBJ2-2, with D perhaps TRBD2 (6 bases). V was clipped by 0 bases and J by 5 bases, with 7 bases between them. Germline values: CDR1 DFQATT, CDR2 SNEGSKA (reference sequence). This CDR3 is 13 amino acids long. This CDR3 is CSARDGLTGELFF. CDR3 DNA sequence: TGCAGTGCTAGAGACGGACTAACCGGGGAGCTGTTTTTT.

This clonotype was detected a few times. Here the CDR3 reads CASSFWGAGANVLTF. In nucleotides, the CDR3 is TGTGCCAGCAGTTTTTGGGGGGCTGGGGCCAACGTCCTGACTTTC. This chain links TRBV12-3 or TRBV12-4 with TRBJ2-6; D is perhaps TRBD2 (6 bases). Trimming cost V 3 bases and J 2 bases, with 8 bases left between them. The CDR3 sequence is 15 residues long.

The J gene is TRBJ2-5, the V gene TRBV20-1; D gene unclear. Trimming cost V 4 bases and J 2 bases, with 5 bases left between them. Germline V gives CDR1 DFQATT, CDR2 SNEGSKA (reference sequence). CDR3 size: 11 residues. The CDR3, as DNA: TGCAGTGCTACCATACAAGAGACCCAGTACTTC. Translating it yields CSATIQETQYF.